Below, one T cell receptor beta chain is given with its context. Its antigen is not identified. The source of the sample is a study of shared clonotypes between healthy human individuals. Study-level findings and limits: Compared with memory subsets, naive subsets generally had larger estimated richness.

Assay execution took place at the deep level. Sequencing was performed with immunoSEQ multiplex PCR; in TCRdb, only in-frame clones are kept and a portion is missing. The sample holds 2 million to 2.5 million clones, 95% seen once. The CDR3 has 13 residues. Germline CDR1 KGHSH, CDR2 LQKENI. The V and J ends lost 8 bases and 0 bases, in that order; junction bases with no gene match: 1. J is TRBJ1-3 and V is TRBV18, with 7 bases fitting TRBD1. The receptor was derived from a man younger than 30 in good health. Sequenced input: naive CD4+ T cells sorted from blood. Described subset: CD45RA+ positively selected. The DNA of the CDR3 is TGTGCCAGCGGGACAGACTCTGGAAACACCATATATTTT. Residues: CASGTDSGNTIYF.